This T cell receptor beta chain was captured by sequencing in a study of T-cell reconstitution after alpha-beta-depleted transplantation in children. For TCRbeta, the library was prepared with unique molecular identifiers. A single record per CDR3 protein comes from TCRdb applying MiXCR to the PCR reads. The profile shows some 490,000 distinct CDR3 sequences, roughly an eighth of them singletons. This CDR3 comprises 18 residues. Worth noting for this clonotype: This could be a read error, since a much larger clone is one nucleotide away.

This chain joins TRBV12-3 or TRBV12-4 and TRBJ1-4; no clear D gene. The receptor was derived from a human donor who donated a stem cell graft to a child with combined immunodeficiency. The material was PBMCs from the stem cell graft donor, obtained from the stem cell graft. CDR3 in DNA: TGTGCCAGCAGTTTCGTTATTGCTGGAAAAGACGTGACTGAAAGACTGTTTTTT. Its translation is CASSFVIAGKDVTERLFF.